These 21 T cell receptor beta chains came from one sample sequenced in a study of control samples from healthy donors and cancer patients. Profiled with immunoSEQ multiplex PCR; TCRdb holds only in-frame clones, not every one. The sample includes roughly 130,000 clones, about nine tenths of them seen just once. Sequenced sample: blood. These receptors originate from a man younger than 30 in good health.

The V gene is TRBV3-1 (or the pseudogene TRBV3-2), the J gene TRBJ2-1; D gene uncertain. Trimming took off 4 bases at V and 5 bases at J, with 12 bases between the two ends. From germline, CDR1 is LGHDT and CDR2 YNNKEL (reference sequence). The CDR3 length is 14 residues. The CDR3 loop is CASSPTGWHNEQFF. CDR3 nucleotide sequence: TGTGCCAGCAGCCCGACTGGATGGCACAATGAGCAGTTCTTC.

The chain employs TRBV4-1 and TRBJ1-2; 8 positions match TRBD1. Trimming took 4 bases from V and 4 from J; bases not matched to a gene: 8. Germline V gives CDR1 MGHRA, CDR2 YSYEKL. The CDR3 sequence is 15 residues long. The CDR3 DNA reads as TGCGCCAGCAGCCGAGAGGACAGGGCCAGCTATGGCTACACCTTC. Its protein product is CASSREDRASYGYTF.

The chain carries TRBV2 and TRBJ2-1; 7 nucleotides match TRBD2. Germline CDR1 reads SNHLY; CDR2 reads FYNNEI. This CDR3 is built from 16 residues. V shed 1 base and J 12 bases; nucleotides not matched to a gene: 15. CDR3 protein: CASSEGGGPSAVRQFF. The CDR3 DNA sequence: TGTGCCAGCAGTGAAGGGGGGGGACCCTCGGCGGTTAGGCAGTTCTTC.

This sequence joins TRBV7-7 and TRBJ2-5, with D perhaps TRBD2 (6 bases). CDR3 size: 15 residues. V lost 2 bases to trimming and J lost 1 base, with 11 bases between them. The germline V gene encodes CDR1 SSHAT and CDR2 FNYEAQ (reference sequence). In nucleotides, the CDR3 is TGTGCCAGCAGCTTACTACGGGGAGGCCAAGAGACCCAGTACTTC. The encoded protein is CASSLLRGGQETQYF.

The chain couples TRBV30 to TRBJ1-1, with 8 nucleotides matching TRBD1. V lost 2 bases, J lost 5 bases, and 13 bases stayed unmatched. CDR3 length: 16 amino acids. CDR1 and CDR2 from the germline V gene are GTSNPN and SVGIG (reference sequence). The CDR3 sequence is CAWSLAGGAYNTEAFF. In nucleotides, the CDR3 is TGTGCCTGGAGTTTGGCAGGGGGCGCTTATAATACTGAAGCTTTCTTT.

This rearrangement joins TRBV28 to TRBJ1-1; D call uncertain. V lost 2 bases and J 5 bases, leaving 15 bases between the germline ends. This CDR3 region has 15 residues. Germline-derived CDR1 and CDR2 are MDHEN and SYDVKM. CDR3 sequence (DNA): TGTGCCAGCAGTTTAATTAGACGGCTGGGGACTGAAGCTTTCTTT. Its translation is CASSLIRRLGTEAFF. Full variable domain (outside the CDR3, taken from reference TRBV28 and TRBJ1-1): DVKVTQSSRYLVKRTGEKVFLECVQDMDHENMFWYRQDPGLGLRLIYFSYDVKMKEKGDIPEGYSVSREKKERFSLILESASTNQTSMYLCASSLIRRLGTEAFFGQGTRLTVV.

The CDR3 nucleotides read TGTGCCAGCAGTCCGACAGGTGTGAACACTGAAGCTTTCTTT. It is translated as CASSPTGVNTEAFF. The chain combines TRBV6-2 or TRBV6-3 with TRBJ1-1; TRBD1 might be the D (6 bases). Germline V gene sequence: CDR1 MNHEY, CDR2 SVGEGT. V was cut by 5 bases and J by 0 bases, with 10 bases left in between. The CDR3 totals 14 residues.

The chain couples TRBV4-1 to TRBJ2-7; 8 nucleotides match TRBD1. The CDR3 length is 14 residues. J gave up 7 bases and V 9 bases, and 14 bases lay outside the gene matches. Looked up from germline, CDR1 is MGHRA and CDR2 is YSYEKL. The CDR3 region has the DNA TGCGCCAGTGGGGCGGGGCAGGGGGCGAGGGAGCAGTACTTC. It translates to CASGAGQGAREQYF.

This chain uses TRBV2 with TRBJ1-4; perhaps TRBD1 as D (6 bases). Germline V gene data show CDR1 as SNHLY and CDR2 as FYNNEI. Trimming removed 6 bases at V and 5 bases at J, with 10 bases between. The CDR3 consists of 13 residues. The CDR3 protein is CASRKRGNEKLFF. In DNA, the CDR3 is TGTGCCAGCAGAAAAAGGGGGAATGAAAAACTGTTTTTT. Using reference TRBV2 and TRBJ1-4 for the parts outside the CDR3, the full variable domain is EPEVTQTPSHQVTQMGQEVILRCVPISNHLYFYWYRQILGQKVEFLVSFYNNEISEKSEIFDDQFSVERPDGSNFTLKIRSTKLEDSAMYFCASRKRGNEKLFFGSGTQLSVL.

The rearrangement uses TRBV10-1 and TRBJ1-4; TRBD1 is a possible D gene (5 bases). The length of the CDR3 is 14 residues. From germline, CDR1 is WNHNN and CDR2 SYGVQD (reference sequence). Trimming removed 6 bases from V and 7 bases from J, with 15 bases in between. CDR3 coding DNA: TGCGCCAGCAGCCCCGGCAGGGACGGTGAAAAACTGTTTTTT. Translated: CASSPGRDGEKLFF.

The chain couples TRBV27 to TRBJ2-1; D perhaps matches TRBD1 (6 bases). The V and J ends lost 6 bases and 0 bases respectively, with 9 bases between them. Germline CDR1 reads MNHEY; CDR2 reads SMNVEV (reference sequence). This CDR3 is built from 14 residues. CDR3 bases: TGTGCCAGCAGGGACAGACGCTCCTACAATGAGCAGTTCTTC. Translation: CASRDRRSYNEQFF.

V is TRBV9 and J is TRBJ1-3; the D is unclear. Between the trimmed V and J ends, which lost 0 bases and 0 bases, there was a span of 4 bases. The CDR3 loop spans 14 amino acids. From germline, CDR1 is SGDLS and CDR2 YYNGEE. In DNA form, the CDR3 reads TGTGCCAGCAGCGTAGAAGACTCTGGAAACACCATATATTTT. Translating gives CASSVEDSGNTIYF.

This chain connects TRBV6-1 to TRBJ2-7, with a tentative D call TRBD1 (6 bases). V lost 1 base, J lost 1 base, and 20 bases lay in between. This CDR3 contains 18 residues. Germline CDR1 and CDR2: MNHNS and SASEGT. CDR3 bases: TGTGCCAGCAGTGAAGGGGTTGTAGGAGACAGGCCTTCCTACGAGCAGTACTTC. This sequence encodes CASSEGVVGDRPSYEQYF.

This chain links TRBV29-1 with TRBJ2-5; 8 bases fit TRBD2. The CDR3 totals 13 residues. The germline gives CDR1 SQVTM, CDR2 ANQGSEA. Germline trimming cut 7 bases from V and 4 bases from J; bases unmatched to any gene: 8. For the CDR3, the DNA is TGCAGCGCCGAGCGGGGGCCGGGAGAGACCCAGTACTTC. Translation gives CSAERGPGETQYF.

This clone was seen a single time. This chain links TRBV5-1 with TRBJ2-3; 8 nucleotides align to TRBD2. Germline V lookup: CDR1 SGHRS, CDR2 YFSETQ. Trimming removed 4 bases from V and 6 bases from J; junction bases left unmatched: 10. The CDR3 is made up of 15 amino acids. The CDR3: CASSPSGGQWDTQYF. CDR3 nucleotides: TGCGCCAGCAGCCCCTCGGGGGGGCAGTGGGATACGCAGTATTTT.

V gene TRBV29-1 combines with J gene TRBJ2-2; D gene ambiguous. The length of the CDR3 is 13 residues. The germline CDR1 and CDR2 sequences are SQVTM and ANQGSEA. Trimming left V 6 bases short and J 2 bases short, with 10 bases between. The CDR3 DNA follows: TGCAGCGTGGACCACCCTAACACCGGGGAGCTGTTTTTT. It is translated as CSVDHPNTGELFF.

Only one count was recorded for this clone. CDR3: CASSRDRGSTEAFF. The CDR3 DNA is TGTGCCAGCAGCCGGGACAGGGGGAGCACTGAAGCTTTCTTT. The chain is built from TRBV11-3 and TRBJ1-1; 11 bases are shared with TRBD1. V lost 5 bases and J lost 4; bases outside the gene matches: 3. The CDR3 has 14 residues. Germline lookup yields CDR1 SGHNT and CDR2 YENEEA.

The V and J genes are TRBV5-1 and TRBJ2-3; 8 bases are shared with TRBD2. The CDR3 extends over 16 amino acids. The V segment lost 0 bases and the J segment 4 bases; nucleotides outside the gene matches: 7. The germline V gene has CDR1 SGHRS and CDR2 YFSETQ. The CDR3 DNA is TGCGCCAGCAGCTTGGCTGGCGGGGGGTTCCCAGATACGCAGTATTTT. It specifies CASSLAGGGFPDTQYF.

As regards this clone: Possible read error: a much larger clone is one base away. Other nucleotide sequences from this sample produce the same CDR3. The chain recombines TRBV6-4 with TRBJ2-2, with no clear D. Germline V gene lookup returns CDR1 MRHNA and CDR2 SNTAGT. V was pared by 2 bases and J by 3 bases, with 4 bases between. This CDR3 region has 13 residues. The CDR3 DNA reads as TGTGCCAGCAGTGACCGGGACACCGGGGAGCTGTTTTTT. It is translated as CASSDRDTGELFF.

V is TRBV3-1 (or the pseudogene TRBV3-2) and J is TRBJ1-1; D is ambiguous. CDR3 length: 14 residues. CDR1 LGHDT and CDR2 YNNKEL come from the germline V gene (reference sequence). Trimming stripped 3 bases from V and 3 bases from J, with 11 bases between. The CDR3 here is CASSQDPGYTEAFF. CDR3 sequence (DNA): TGTGCCAGCAGCCAGGACCCGGGCTACACTGAAGCTTTCTTT.

In this sample, this clone turned up a few times. This chain uses TRBV7-8 with TRBJ2-7, with D possibly being TRBD1 (6 bases). Looked up from germline, CDR1 is SGHVS and CDR2 is FQNEAQ. V was shortened by 1 base and J by 3 bases, with 10 bases between the two germline ends. This CDR3 spans 14 amino acids. The CDR3: CASSLGTGRYEQYF. The CDR3 DNA is TGTGCCAGCAGCTTAGGTACAGGGCGCTACGAGCAGTACTTC.